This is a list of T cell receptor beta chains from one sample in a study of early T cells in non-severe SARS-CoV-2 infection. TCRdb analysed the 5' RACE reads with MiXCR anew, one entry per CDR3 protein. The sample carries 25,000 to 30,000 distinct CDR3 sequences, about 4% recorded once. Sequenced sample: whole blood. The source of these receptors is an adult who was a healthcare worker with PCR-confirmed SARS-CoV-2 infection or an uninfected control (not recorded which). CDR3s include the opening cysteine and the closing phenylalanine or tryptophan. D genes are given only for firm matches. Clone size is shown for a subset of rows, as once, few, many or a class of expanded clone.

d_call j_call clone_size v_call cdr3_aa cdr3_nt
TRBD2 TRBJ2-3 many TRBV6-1 CASTASGRAKDTQYF TGTGCCTCTACGGCTAGCGGGAGAGCAAAAGATACGCAGTATTTT
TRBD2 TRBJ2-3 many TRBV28 CASSGLAGADTQYF TGTGCCAGCAGTGGACTAGCGGGAGCGGATACGCAGTATTTT
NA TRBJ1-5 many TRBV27 CASSRRFNSNQPQHF TGTGCCAGCAGTCGACGTTTCAATAGCAATCAGCCCCAGCATTTT
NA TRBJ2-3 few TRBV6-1 CASMELTDTQYF TGTGCCAGCATGGAGTTGACAGATACGCAGTATTTT
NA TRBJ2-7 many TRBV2 CASGGPNEQYF TGTGCCAGCGGGGGCCCTAACGAGCAGTACTTC
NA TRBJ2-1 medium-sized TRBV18 CASSPREIRVVEREYNEQFF TGTGCCAGCTCACCACGAGAAATTCGGGTCGTAGAACGGGAGTACAATGAGCAGTTCTTC
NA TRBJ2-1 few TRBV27 CASRGGRYNEQFF TGTGCCAGCAGGGGGGGACGCTACAATGAGCAGTTCTTC
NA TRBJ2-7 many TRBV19 CASSIATPGEQYF TGTGCCAGTAGTATCGCTACGCCGGGGGAGCAGTACTTC
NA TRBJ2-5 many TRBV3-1 CASSQTPWGETQYF TGTGCCAGCAGCCAAACACCTTGGGGAGAGACCCAGTACTTC
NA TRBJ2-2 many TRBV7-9 CASKTGPYTGELFF TGTGCCAGCAAGACCGGCCCGTACACCGGGGAGCTGTTTTTT
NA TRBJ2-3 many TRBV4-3 CASSRTITDTQYF TGCGCCAGCAGCAGGACGATCACAGATACGCAGTATTTT
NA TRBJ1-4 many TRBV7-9 CASSFSTLGEKLFF TGTGCCAGCAGCTTCTCGACACTGGGGGAAAAACTGTTTTTT
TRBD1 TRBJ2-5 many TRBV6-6 CASSFTGQEMETQYF TGTGCCAGCAGTTTTACGGGACAGGAAATGGAGACCCAGTACTTC
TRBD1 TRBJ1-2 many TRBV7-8 CASSLGQGQAYGYTF TGTGCCAGCAGCTTAGGACAGGGGCAGGCCTATGGCTACACCTTC
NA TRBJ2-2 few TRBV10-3 CAIQPPGQNTGELFF TGTGCCATCCAACCGCCGGGACAAAACACCGGGGAGCTGTTTTTT
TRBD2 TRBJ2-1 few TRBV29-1 CSVEDALAAYNEQFF TGCAGCGTTGAAGATGCGCTAGCGGCTTACAATGAGCAGTTCTTC
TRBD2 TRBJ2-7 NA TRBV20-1 CSARGLAGVYEQYF TGCAGTGCCCGGGGACTAGCGGGAGTGTACGAGCAGTACTTC
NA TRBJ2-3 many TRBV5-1 CASSITGRTDTQYF TGCGCCAGCAGCATAACGGGGCGGACAGATACGCAGTATTTT
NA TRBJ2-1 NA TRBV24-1 CATRRSGSYNEQFF TGTGCCACCAGAAGGAGCGGGTCCTACAATGAGCAGTTCTTC
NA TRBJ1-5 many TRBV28 CASSLGGHYQHF TGTGCCAGCAGTTTAGGCGGACACTACCAGCATTTT
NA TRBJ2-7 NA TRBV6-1 CASRGGSSYEQYF TGTGCCAGCCGTGGCGGGTCCTCCTACGAGCAGTACTTC
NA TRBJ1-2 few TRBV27 CASSLLARGDYGYTF TGTGCCAGCAGTTTATTGGCCAGGGGTGACTATGGCTACACCTTC
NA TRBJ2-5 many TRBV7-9 CASSEKNQETQYF TGTGCCAGCAGCGAGAAGAACCAAGAGACCCAGTACTTC
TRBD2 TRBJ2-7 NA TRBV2 CASSGGGTNDYEQYF TGTGCCAGCAGTGGGGGAGGGACCAATGACTACGAGCAGTACTTC
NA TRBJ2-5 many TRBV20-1 CSARPQETQYF TGCAGTGCTAGACCACAAGAGACCCAGTACTTC
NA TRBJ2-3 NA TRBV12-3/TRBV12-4 CASSLTLGADTQYF TGTGCCAGCAGCTTGACCCTTGGGGCAGATACGCAGTATTTT
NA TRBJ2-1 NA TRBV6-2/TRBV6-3 CASHGSNNEQFF TGTGCCAGCCACGGAAGTAACAATGAGCAGTTCTTC
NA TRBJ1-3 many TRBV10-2 CASRQGTGNTIYF TGCGCCAGCAGACAGGGAACTGGAAACACCATATATTTT
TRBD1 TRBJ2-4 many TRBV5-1 CASSRTNRGLENIQYF TGCGCCAGCAGCCGGACGAACAGGGGATTAGAAAACATTCAGTACTTC
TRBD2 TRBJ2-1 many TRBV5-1 CASSFGLAYNEQFF TGCGCCAGCAGCTTTGGACTAGCCTACAATGAGCAGTTCTTC
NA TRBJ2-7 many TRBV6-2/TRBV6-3 CASGRYRGGYEQYF TGTGCCAGCGGGCGGTACCGCGGAGGCTACGAGCAGTACTTC
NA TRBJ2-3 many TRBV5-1 CASSLLINGDTQYF TGCGCCAGCAGCTTGCTCATAAATGGAGATACGCAGTATTTT
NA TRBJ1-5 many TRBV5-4 CASSLPGLPPQHF TGTGCCAGCAGCCTCCCGGGCCTCCCACCCCAGCATTTT
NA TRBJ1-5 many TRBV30 CAWSAAANQPQHF TGTGCCTGGAGCGCCGCGGCTAATCAGCCCCAGCATTTT
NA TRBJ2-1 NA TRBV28 CASLSGRNYNEQFF TGTGCCAGCCTCAGCGGGCGTAACTACAATGAGCAGTTCTTC
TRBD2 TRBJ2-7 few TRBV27 CAAGRGDRHYEQYF TGTGCCGCAGGGCGGGGGGATAGACACTACGAGCAGTACTTC
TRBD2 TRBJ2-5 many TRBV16 CASSQSAASGSKETQYF TGTGCCAGCAGCCAATCGGCGGCTAGCGGGAGCAAAGAGACCCAGTACTTC
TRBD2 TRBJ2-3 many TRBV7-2 CASSFAGGGTDTQYF TGTGCCAGCAGCTTCGCGGGAGGGGGGACAGATACGCAGTATTTT
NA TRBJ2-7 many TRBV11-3 CASSLVGGSEQYF TGTGCCAGCAGCTTAGTAGGCGGATCCGAGCAGTACTTC
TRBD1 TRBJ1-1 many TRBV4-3 CASSQRTTGQGLYEAFF TGCGCCAGCAGCCAAAGGACGACGGGACAGGGATTGTATGAAGCTTTCTTT
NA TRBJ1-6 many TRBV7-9 CASSLLGELSSYNSPLHF TGTGCCAGCAGCTTATTGGGGGAGTTGAGCTCCTATAATTCACCCCTCCACTTT
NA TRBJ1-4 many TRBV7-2 CASRSTNEKLFF TGTGCCAGCAGGTCAACTAATGAAAAACTGTTTTTT
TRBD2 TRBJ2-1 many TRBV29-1 CSATSGRGYEQFF TGCAGCGCGACTAGCGGGAGGGGCTATGAGCAGTTCTTC
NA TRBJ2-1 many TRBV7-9 CASSSGLRENEQFF TGTGCCAGCAGTTCGGGACTGAGAGAAAATGAGCAGTTCTTC
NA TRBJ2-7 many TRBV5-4 CASSLGAVYEQYF TGTGCCAGCAGCTTGGGGGCGGTCTACGAGCAGTACTTC
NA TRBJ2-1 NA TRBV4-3 CASSQELQKKNNEQFF TGCGCCAGCAGCCAAGAGTTACAGAAGAAAAACAATGAGCAGTTCTTC
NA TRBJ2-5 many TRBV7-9 CASSLGAGSQETQYF TGTGCCAGCAGCTTAGGAGCGGGCTCCCAAGAGACCCAGTACTTC
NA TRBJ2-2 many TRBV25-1 CASSEAGTGELFF TGTGCCAGCAGTGAAGCTGGGACCGGGGAGCTGTTTTTT
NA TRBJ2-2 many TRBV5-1 CASSTWGAYTGELFF TGCGCCAGCAGTACTTGGGGAGCGTACACCGGGGAGCTGTTTTTT
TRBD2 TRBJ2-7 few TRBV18 CASSLSAGVHEQYF TGTGCCAGCTCACTTTCGGCGGGGGTCCACGAGCAGTACTTC
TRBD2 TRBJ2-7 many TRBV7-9 CASSSRGGGLASYEQYF TGTGCCAGCAGCTCCCGTGGCGGGGGACTAGCCTCCTACGAGCAGTACTTC
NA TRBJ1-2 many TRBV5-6 CASTMVGRGGGYTF TGTGCCAGCACCATGGTGGGCAGGGGAGGTGGCTACACCTTC
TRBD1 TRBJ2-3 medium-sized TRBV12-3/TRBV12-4 CASSSYRGIGTDTQYF TGTGCCAGCAGTTCCTACAGGGGGATAGGGACAGATACGCAGTATTTT
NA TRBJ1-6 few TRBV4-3 CASSQDPEANSPLHF TGCGCCAGCAGCCAAGATCCAGAGGCCAACTCACCCCTCCACTTT